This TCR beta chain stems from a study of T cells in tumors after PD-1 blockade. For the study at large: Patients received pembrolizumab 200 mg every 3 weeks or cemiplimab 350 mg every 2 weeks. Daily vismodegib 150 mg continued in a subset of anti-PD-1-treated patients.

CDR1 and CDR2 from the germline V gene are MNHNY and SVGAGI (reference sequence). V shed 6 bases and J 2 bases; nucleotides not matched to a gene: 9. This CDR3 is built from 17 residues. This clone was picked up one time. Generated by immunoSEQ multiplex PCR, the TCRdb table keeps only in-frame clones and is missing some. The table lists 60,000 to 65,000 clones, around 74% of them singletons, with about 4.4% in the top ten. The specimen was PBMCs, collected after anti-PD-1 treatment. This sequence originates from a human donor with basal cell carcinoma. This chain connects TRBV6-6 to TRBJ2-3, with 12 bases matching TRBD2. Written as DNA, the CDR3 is TGTGCCAGCAGCCGATCTGGACTAGCGGGAACCACAGATACGCAGTATTTT. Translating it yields CASSRSGLAGTTDTQYF.